These 26 T cell receptor beta chains share one sample of origin, sequenced in a study of blood T cell repertoires in COVID-19. The repertoire was sequenced with immunoSEQ multiplex PCR; TCRdb's copy has only in-frame clones and lacks some. The sample includes just over 300,000 clones, over 75% of them seen just once. Source material: PBMCs or T cells enriched from blood (not recorded which). All receptors come from a man aged 25-45 years who had recovered from COVID-19.

Here the CDR3 DNA reads TGTGCCATCAGTGACACACTGACAGGGGGCAATGAGCAGTTCTTC. This sequence encodes CAISDTLTGGNEQFF. The gene calls are TRBV10-3 and TRBJ2-1; 9 bases align to TRBD1. The V gene's germline CDR1 is ENHRY and CDR2 SYGVKD. The J segment lost 6 bases and the V segment lost 3 bases, leaving 6 bases of the junction unmatched. The CDR3 has 15 amino acids.

This clone was seen a single time. The rearrangement uses TRBV11-3 and TRBJ2-7; TRBD2 agrees at 7 bases. The junction had 17 bases not matched to a gene; V was cut back by 1 base and J by 5 bases. Germline V gene lookup returns CDR1 SGHNT and CDR2 YENEEA. The CDR3 loop spans 18 amino acids. CDR3 bases: TGTGCCAGCAGCTTAGTACGGGGAGGGCGAGATATCCTCCACGAGCAGTACTTC. Translated, it gives CASSLVRGGRDILHEQYF.

V and J are TRBV9 and TRBJ2-2, with TRBD1 matching 9 bases. The junction had 8 bases not matched to a gene; V was cut back by 4 bases and J by 4 bases. The CDR3 has 16 amino acids. The V gene's germline CDR1 is SGDLS and CDR2 YYNGEE. The CDR3: CASSPRTGEGTGELFF. As DNA, the CDR3 is TGTGCCAGCAGCCCTCGGACAGGGGAGGGCACCGGGGAGCTGTTTTTT.

CDR3 amino acids: CASSPSSGGYNEQFF. CDR3 sequence (DNA): TGTGCCAGCAGCCCCAGCAGCGGGGGATACAATGAGCAGTTCTTC. V and J are TRBV9 and TRBJ2-1, with 8 bases aligning to TRBD2. The CDR3 length is 15 residues. V trimming: 4 bases; J trimming: 4 bases; junction bases outside the gene matches: 7. Germline loops: CDR1 SGDLS, CDR2 YYNGEE.

This clone was detected only once. V usage is TRBV5-6 and J usage is TRBJ1-1; D possibly corresponds to TRBD1 (6 bases). The V gene lost 2 bases and the J gene lost 0 bases, with 8 bases spanning the gap. The CDR3 totals 14 residues. CDR1 and CDR2 (germline): SGHDT, YYEEEE. The CDR3 region has the DNA TGTGCCAGCAGCTTTGGACAGTTGAACACTGAAGCTTTCTTT. Protein sequence: CASSFGQLNTEAFF.

The chain recombines TRBV27 with TRBJ2-5; 7 bases line up with TRBD1. Germline V gene lookup returns CDR1 MNHEY and CDR2 SMNVEV (reference sequence). The trim removed 2 bases at V and 5 bases at J, leaving 5 bases unmatched. The CDR3 length is 14 residues. The CDR3 DNA sequence: TGTGCCAGCAGTTTACAGACAGGGAAGGAGACCCAGTACTTC. Translated, it gives CASSLQTGKETQYF.

The chain uses TRBV7-2 and TRBJ2-5; a weak D match, TRBD2 (5 bases). The V end was cut by 5 bases, the J end by 1 base, with 8 bases between. The germline CDR1 and CDR2 sequences are SGHTA and FQGNSA. The CDR3 extends over 13 amino acids. CDR3 nucleotide sequence: TGTGCCAGCAGCCGCGGACTCCAAGAGACCCAGTACTTC. This codes for CASSRGLQETQYF.

The chain carries TRBV4-1 and TRBJ2-7; D might be TRBD2 (6 bases). The CDR3 extends over 16 amino acids. Between the trimmed V and J ends, which lost 3 bases and 4 bases, there was a span of 19 bases. The germline V gene encodes CDR1 MGHRA and CDR2 YSYEKL. The CDR3 DNA follows: TGCGCCAGCAGCCAGGAGGGTTTAGGGGCCGGGTACGAGCAGTACTTC. Protein product: CASSQEGLGAGYEQYF.

This chain links TRBV30 with TRBJ2-2; possible D gene TRBD2, 6 bases. CDR1 and CDR2 from the germline V gene are GTSNPN and SVGIG (reference sequence). The CDR3 length is 14 residues. Deletions cut 5 bases from V and 3 bases from J, with 13 bases between. The chain's CDR3 is CAWAWGVDTGELFF. The DNA for the CDR3 is TGTGCCTGGGCATGGGGGGTCGACACCGGGGAGCTGTTTTTT.

This clone was observed a handful of times. CDR3 bases: TGTGCCAGCAGTGAAGGAGACAGGGGATATGATGAGCAGTTCTTC. This codes for CASSEGDRGYDEQFF. The chain links TRBV6-1 to TRBJ2-1, with TRBD1 matching 8 bases. CDR3 length equals 15 residues. Trimming cost V 1 base and J 8 bases; bases outside gene matches: 7. In germline, CDR1 is MNHNS, CDR2 SASEGT.

Written as DNA, the CDR3 is TGTGCCTGGAGGACAGGGCAGGGGAGGAACACTGAAGCTTTCTTT. Its protein product is CAWRTGQGRNTEAFF. The chain is built from TRBV30 and TRBJ1-1; 7 nucleotides line up with TRBD1. This CDR3 comprises 15 residues. Germline CDR1 and CDR2: GTSNPN and SVGIG (reference sequence). After removal of 3 bases from V and 1 base from J, the junction contained 8 bases not matched to a gene. Full variable domain (remainder filled in from reference TRBV30 and TRBJ1-1): SQTIHQWPATLVQPVGSPLSLECTVEGTSNPNLYWYRQAAGRGLQLLFYSVGIGQISSEVPQNLSASRPQDRQFILSSKKLLLSDSGFYLCAWRTGQGRNTEAFFGQGTRLTVV.

CDR3 sequence: CASRGQGTGNTIYF. CDR3 coding DNA: TGTGCCAGCAGGGGACAGGGGACTGGAAACACCATATATTTT. The chain is built from TRBV27 and TRBJ1-3; 10 nucleotides align to TRBD1. The CDR3 has 14 amino acids. V was clipped by 6 bases and J by 2 bases; unmatched bases: 1. The germline CDR1 and CDR2 sequences are MNHEY and SMNVEV (reference sequence).

This chain links TRBV7-9 with TRBJ1-2; 8 nucleotides match TRBD1. V shed 6 bases, J shed 6 bases, and the junction held 6 bases outside the gene matches. This CDR3 has 13 residues. Per germline, CDR1 SEHNR and CDR2 FQNEAQ (reference sequence). The CDR3 loop is CASRGRGQDGYTF. The CDR3 DNA reads TGTGCCAGCAGAGGCAGGGGGCAGGATGGCTACACCTTC.

This chain connects TRBV18 to TRBJ1-4; no firm D call. The CDR3 runs to 14 residues. CDR1 is KGHSH and CDR2 is LQKENI in the germline V gene. The germline V and J ends were trimmed by 4 bases and 4 bases, with 10 bases remaining between them. CDR3 nucleotide sequence: TGTGCCAGCTCACGCGGTCCCAGTAATGAAAAACTGTTTTTT. Residues: CASSRGPSNEKLFF.

The chain links TRBV11-3 to TRBJ2-5, with 10 bases fitting TRBD1. The CDR3 spans 14 residues. CDR1 SGHNT and CDR2 YENEEA come from the germline V gene. V shed 7 bases and J 4 bases; nucleotides not matched to a gene: 6. CDR3 nucleotides: TGTGCCAGCAAGGGGACAGGGGATCTAGAGACCCAGTACTTC. Translation: CASKGTGDLETQYF.

The chain couples TRBV4-3 to TRBJ1-6; D is possibly TRBD1 (6 bases). V was shortened by 3 bases and J by 7 bases, with 10 bases between the two germline ends. This CDR3 is built from 14 residues. Germline V CDR1 and CDR2: LGHNA, YSLEER. The CDR3 DNA reads TGCGCCAGCAGCCACGCTACAGGGAATTCACCCCTCCACTTT. Its translation is CASSHATGNSPLHF.

This chain uses TRBV10-2 with TRBJ2-7, with unresolved D. The germline V and J ends were trimmed by 1 base and 0 bases, with 7 bases remaining between them. The CDR3 is made up of 14 amino acids. Germline assignment: CDR1 WSHSY and CDR2 SAAADI. The CDR3 region has the DNA TGCGCCAGCAGTGAGTATGGCAACTCCTACGAGCAGTACTTC. As protein: CASSEYGNSYEQYF.

The chain links TRBV7-2 to TRBJ2-3, with 10 bases lining up with TRBD2. The CDR3 totals 16 residues. Per germline, CDR1 SGHTA and CDR2 FQGNSA. Trimming removed 4 bases from V and 2 bases from J; junction bases left unmatched: 6. The CDR3 loop reads CASSSRTSGPTDTQYF. The CDR3 bases are TGTGCCAGCAGCTCACGGACTAGCGGACCCACAGATACGCAGTATTTT. Full variable domain (remainder filled in from reference TRBV7-2 and TRBJ2-3): GAGVSQSPSNKVTEKGKDVELRCDPISGHTALYWYRQSLGQGLEFLIYFQGNSAPDKSGLPSDRFSAERTGGSVSTLTIQRTQQEDSAVYLCASSSRTSGPTDTQYFGPGTRLTVL.

This rearrangement joins TRBV7-9 to TRBJ1-1, with TRBD1 as a possible D gene (5 bases). V lost 2 bases, J lost 0 bases, and 10 bases lay in between. In germline, CDR1 is SEHNR, CDR2 FQNEAQ (reference sequence). There are 15 residues in the CDR3. The CDR3 here is CASSLMARVNTEAFF. The CDR3 region has the DNA TGTGCCAGCAGCTTAATGGCCAGGGTGAACACTGAAGCTTTCTTT. The whole variable domain, filled in from reference TRBV7-9 and TRBJ1-1, reads DTGVSQNPRHKITKRGQNVTFRCDPISEHNRLYWYRQTLGQGPEFLTYFQNEAQLEKSRLLSDRFSAERPKGSFSTLEIQRTEQGDSAMYLCASSLMARVNTEAFFGQGTRLTVV.

This clone was observed a few times. The V gene is TRBV11-3, the J gene TRBJ2-6; D possibly corresponds to TRBD2 (5 bases). There are 17 residues in the CDR3. Germline V lookup: CDR1 SGHNT, CDR2 YENEEA. V lost 3 bases and J lost 3, with 15 bases in between. The CDR3 loop reads CASSFNPSGVGANVLTF. For the CDR3, the DNA is TGTGCCAGCAGCTTCAACCCAAGCGGAGTTGGGGCCAACGTCCTGACTTTC.

The rearrangement links TRBV12-3 or TRBV12-4 to TRBJ2-2; weak D call: TRBD1 (6 bases). The CDR3 runs to 13 residues. V lost 8 bases and J lost 6, with 13 bases in between. CDR3 protein: CASETGSPGELFF. CDR3 coding DNA: TGTGCCAGCGAAACAGGGTCACCCGGGGAGCTGTTTTTT.

This clone was observed once. The chain joins TRBV5-1 to TRBJ2-3; no definite D call. CDR1 is SGHRS and CDR2 is YFSETQ in the germline V gene. The CDR3 is 14 residues long. V lost 4 bases to trimming and J lost 9 bases, with 18 bases between them. The CDR3 reads CASSESPTVNTQYF. DNA of the CDR3: TGCGCCAGCAGCGAGTCCCCCACAGTCAACACGCAGTATTTT.

Only one count was recorded for this clone. The rearrangement joins TRBV11-2 to TRBJ2-5, with D possibly TRBD2 on 6 matching bases. The CDR3 runs to 15 residues. Germline V gene data show CDR1 as SGHAT and CDR2 as FQNNGV. V lost 5 bases to trimming and J lost 5 bases, with 18 bases between them. The CDR3 DNA reads as TGTGCCAGCAGCCCGATCACGGGGGACGGGGAGACCCAGTACTTC. This translates into CASSPITGDGETQYF.

V gene TRBV27 combines with J gene TRBJ2-3; 11 nucleotides match TRBD1. Losses at the gene ends were 5 bases for V and 0 bases for J; bases not matched to a gene: 4. Germline V lookup: CDR1 MNHEY, CDR2 SMNVEV (reference sequence). The CDR3 spans 16 residues. The CDR3 region has the DNA TGTGCCAGCAGTCCAGGGACAGGGGGGAGCACAGATACGCAGTATTTT. This codes for CASSPGTGGSTDTQYF.

The chain is built from TRBV11-2 and TRBJ2-5, with 9 nucleotides matching TRBD2. V was clipped by 0 bases and J by 1 base; unmatched bases: 12. This CDR3 spans 19 amino acids. Germline CDR1 and CDR2: SGHAT and FQNNGV. CDR3 DNA sequence: TGTGCCAGCAGCTTAGATTGGCTAGCGGGGAAGATTGGCCAAGAGACCCAGTACTTC. Amino acids: CASSLDWLAGKIGQETQYF.

CDR3 sequence (DNA): TGTGCCAGCGCCTGGCAGGGTGGTCAGCCCCAGCATTTT. Translation: CASAWQGGQPQHF. The genes are TRBV27 and TRBJ1-5; possibly TRBD1 for D (5 bases). V was cut by 8 bases and J by 6 bases, with 14 bases left in between. The V gene's germline CDR1 is MNHEY and CDR2 SMNVEV (reference sequence). This CDR3 comprises 13 residues.